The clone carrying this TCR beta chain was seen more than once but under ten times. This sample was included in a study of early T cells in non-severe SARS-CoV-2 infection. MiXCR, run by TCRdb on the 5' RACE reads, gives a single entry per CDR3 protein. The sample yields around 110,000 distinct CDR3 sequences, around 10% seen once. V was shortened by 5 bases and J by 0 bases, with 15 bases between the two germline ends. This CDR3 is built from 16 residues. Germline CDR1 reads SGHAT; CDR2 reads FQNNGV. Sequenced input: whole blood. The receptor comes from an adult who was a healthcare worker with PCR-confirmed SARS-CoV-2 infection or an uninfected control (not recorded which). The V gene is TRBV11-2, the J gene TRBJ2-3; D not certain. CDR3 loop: CASSPDRWASTDTQYF. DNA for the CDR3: TGTGCCAGCAGCCCAGACCGGTGGGCGAGCACAGATACGCAGTATTTT. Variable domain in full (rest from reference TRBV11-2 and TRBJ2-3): EAGVAQSPRYKIIEKRQSVAFWCNPISGHATLYWYQQILGQGPKLLIQFQNNGVVDDSQLPKDRFSAERLKGVDSTLKIQPAKLEDSAVYLCASSPDRWASTDTQYFGPGTRLTVL.